This T cell receptor (beta chain) was retrieved from a study of monozygotic twins with cystic fibrosis. Looking at the study overall: Roughly 3 micrograms of fragmented DNA underwent approximately 15 PCR cycles for library preparation.

The CDR3 spans 13 residues. The germline V and J ends were trimmed by 4 bases and 9 bases, with 14 bases remaining between them. In germline, CDR1 is SGHDN, CDR2 FVKESK. The repertoire was sequenced with immunoSEQ multiplex PCR; TCRdb's copy has only in-frame clones and lacks some. The data show about 19,000 clones, 95% to 98% seen once. The rearrangement uses TRBV14 and TRBJ2-3; tentatively, D is TRBD2 (7 bases). The sequence came from a woman aged 25 to 39 with cystic fibrosis. The material sequenced was blood. This chain's CDR3 is CASSPRTRGTQYF. The CDR3, as DNA: TGTGCCAGCAGCCCCCGGACTAGGGGGACGCAGTATTTT.